The 31 T cell receptor beta chains below come from one sample, sequenced in a study of T-cell reconstitution after alpha-beta-depleted transplantation in children. Researchers prepared the TCRbeta library using unique molecular identifiers, the study reports. TCRdb processed the PCR reads anew with MiXCR; each CDR3 protein has one entry. This table has some 110,000 distinct CDR3 sequences, 10% to 13% appearing once. Source: PBMCs, taken before TCRalphabeta/CD19-depleted stem cell transplant. The receptors were sampled from a boy aged 2 to 10 with acute lymphoblastic leukemia, due to receive a stem cell transplant.

The rearrangement uses TRBV29-1 and TRBJ1-1, with TRBD1 matching 10 bases. CDR3 size: 14 residues. Germline-derived CDR1 and CDR2 are SQVTM and ANQGSEA. V lost 5 bases, J lost 5 bases, and 8 bases stayed unmatched. The DNA for the CDR3 is TGCAGCGTTAACCGGGACAGGGGTCTTACTGAAGCTTTCTTT. It is translated as CSVNRDRGLTEAFF.

The V gene is TRBV20-1, the J gene TRBJ2-1, with D tentatively TRBD2 (6 bases). Germline CDR1 is DFQATT and CDR2 is SNEGSKA (reference sequence). The CDR3 is 15 residues long. Trimming left V 5 bases short and J 1 base short, with 15 bases between. Here the CDR3 reads CSASIAAGSYNEQFF. CDR3 DNA: TGCAGTGCTTCGATAGCGGCGGGATCCTACAATGAGCAGTTCTTC.

For this clonotype: A much more abundant neighbour one base away suggests this may be a read error. The CDR3: CSARVRDGYEQYF. The CDR3 DNA reads as TGCAGTGCTAGAGTGAGGGATGGCTACGAGCAGTACTTC. This chain uses TRBV20-1 with TRBJ2-7; a possible D gene is TRBD2 (5 bases). V gave up 1 base and J gave up 3 bases, with 10 bases separating them. The germline V gene encodes CDR1 DFQATT and CDR2 SNEGSKA (reference sequence). The CDR3 sequence is 13 residues long.

This clonotype turned up a few times. V is TRBV12-3 or TRBV12-4 and J is TRBJ1-2, with D possibly being TRBD1 (6 bases). V gave up 1 base and J gave up 3 bases, with 9 bases separating them. The CDR3 has 14 amino acids. CDR3 DNA: TGTGCCAGCAGTTTAGGACGACAGGACTATGGCTACACCTTC. Its translation: CASSLGRQDYGYTF.

This clonotype was detected ten times or more. The chain joins TRBV20-1 to TRBJ2-7; 8 nucleotides line up with TRBD2. The CDR3 loop spans 13 amino acids. V trimming: 5 bases; J trimming: 3 bases; junction bases outside the gene matches: 6. Germline CDR1 is DFQATT and CDR2 is SNEGSKA (reference sequence). The CDR3 DNA sequence: TGCAGTGCTCTCTCGACTAGCGTCTACGAGCAGTACTTC. Its protein product is CSALSTSVYEQYF.

The chain links TRBV7-2 to TRBJ2-3, with 12 bases fitting TRBD2. CDR1 and CDR2 (germline): SGHTA, FQGNSA. V was clipped by 5 bases and J by 9 bases; unmatched bases: 9. This CDR3 region has 15 residues. In DNA form, the CDR3 reads TGTGCCAGCAGCCCCCGACTAGCGGGAGATGGAACGCAGTATTTT. This codes for CASSPRLAGDGTQYF.

The V call is TRBV20-1, the J call TRBJ2-1; unclear D gene. The CDR3 extends over 11 amino acids. Trimming cost V 0 bases and J 6 bases, with 3 bases left between them. Germline CDR1 DFQATT, CDR2 SNEGSKA (reference sequence). This CDR3 is CSARDGNEQFF. In nucleotides, the CDR3 is TGCAGTGCTAGAGATGGCAATGAGCAGTTCTTC.

The table lists this clonotype with many counts. The V gene is TRBV5-1, the J gene TRBJ2-7, with 11 bases identical to TRBD2. The CDR3 is 13 residues long. With 5 bases clipped from V and 3 bases from J, the junction kept 1 base outside the gene matches. Germline V gene lookup returns CDR1 SGHRS and CDR2 YFSETQ. CDR3: CASRGLAVYEQYF. CDR3 sequence (DNA): TGCGCCAGCAGGGGACTAGCGGTCTACGAGCAGTACTTC.

This clonotype was counted between two and nine times. This chain uses TRBV20-1 with TRBJ2-1; 8 bases line up with TRBD2. Per germline, CDR1 DFQATT and CDR2 SNEGSKA (reference sequence). The CDR3 is 15 residues long. Trimming removed 3 bases from V and 7 bases from J; junction bases left unmatched: 11. The CDR3 loop is CSARRGAGAGNEQFF. The CDR3 DNA sequence: TGCAGTGCTAGGAGGGGAGCGGGAGCGGGGAATGAGCAGTTCTTC.

This clonotype was observed a handful of times. The gene calls are TRBV6-1 and TRBJ2-5; 7 nucleotides agree with TRBD2. The CDR3 length is 17 residues. J was trimmed by 6 bases and V by 2 bases; bases with no gene match: 15. Germline loops: CDR1 MNHNS, CDR2 SASEGT. CDR3 region: CASSERPTSRRSKTQYF. The CDR3 DNA reads TGTGCCAGCAGTGAACGGCCGACTAGCCGGAGGTCGAAGACCCAGTACTTC.

The chain links TRBV5-1 to TRBJ2-2; perhaps D is TRBD1 or TRBD2 (5 bases each). Trimming took 6 bases from V and 4 from J, leaving 19 bases between them. The CDR3 is 16 residues long. Looked up from germline, CDR1 is SGHRS and CDR2 is YFSETQ. The CDR3 protein is CASTPLTGTGTGELFF. The CDR3 DNA reads as TGCGCCAGCACCCCTTTGACGGGGACGGGCACCGGGGAGCTGTTTTTT.

This clonotype appeared many times. The V call is TRBV20-1, the J call TRBJ2-7, with TRBD1 as a possible D gene (5 bases). Germline CDR1 reads DFQATT; CDR2 reads SNEGSKA (reference sequence). Trimming cost V 5 bases and J 4 bases, with 15 bases left between them. This CDR3 region has 13 residues. CDR3 protein: CSARRRVDYEQYF. In DNA form, the CDR3 reads TGCAGTGCTCGCCGCAGGGTCGATTACGAGCAGTACTTC.

In this sample, this clonotype turned up a few times. The chain carries TRBV18 and TRBJ2-3; 7 bases are shared with TRBD1. The junction had 5 bases not matched to a gene; V was cut back by 3 bases and J by 5 bases. Germline CDR1 and CDR2: KGHSH and LQKENI. This CDR3 is 14 amino acids long. The CDR3 DNA follows: TGTGCCAGCTCACCTGACAGGGACGTAGATACGCAGTATTTT. Its translation is CASSPDRDVDTQYF.

This chain links TRBV20-1 with TRBJ2-7; 7 bases are a match to TRBD2. CDR3 length: 14 amino acids. Germline-derived CDR1 and CDR2 are DFQATT and SNEGSKA (reference sequence). V lost 5 bases to trimming and J lost 5 bases; unmatched junction nucleotides: 12. CDR3 amino acids: CSAAPTSLGNEQYF. Written as DNA, the CDR3 is TGCAGTGCTGCCCCGACTAGCTTGGGTAACGAGCAGTACTTC.

In nucleotides, the CDR3 is TGCGCCAGCAGCCACCTAGCGGGAGGGATCGATACGCAGTATTTT. Translating gives CASSHLAGGIDTQYF. The chain carries TRBV5-1 and TRBJ2-3; TRBD2 matches 12 bases. The CDR3 runs 15 residues. The germline V gene encodes CDR1 SGHRS and CDR2 YFSETQ. J gave up 6 bases and V 4 bases, and 6 bases lay outside the gene matches.

V gene TRBV5-1 combines with J gene TRBJ1-1; D unresolved. CDR1 is SGHRS and CDR2 is YFSETQ in the germline V gene. The length of the CDR3 is 15 residues. With 0 bases removed from V and 4 bases from J, the gap between germline ends came to 13 bases. The chain's CDR3 is CASSLVVGLATEAFF. DNA of the CDR3: TGCGCCAGCAGCTTGGTTGTGGGGTTGGCCACTGAAGCTTTCTTT.

This clonotype has at least ten counts. V usage is TRBV5-1 and J usage is TRBJ2-2; 12 positions match TRBD1. V was clipped by 5 bases and J by 1 base; unmatched bases: 9. Germline CDR1 reads SGHRS; CDR2 reads YFSETQ. The CDR3 runs to 18 residues. CDR3 sequence: CASSGDRGRARNTGELFF. Here the CDR3 DNA reads TGCGCCAGCAGTGGGGACAGGGGGCGAGCTAGGAACACCGGGGAGCTGTTTTTT.

The chain couples TRBV18 to TRBJ1-1; no reliable D call. The germline V and J ends were trimmed by 1 base and 1 base, with 16 bases remaining between them. The CDR3 runs to 17 residues. Germline V lookup: CDR1 KGHSH, CDR2 LQKENI. CDR3 region: CASSPLPDKPSNTEAFF. CDR3 in DNA: TGTGCCAGCTCACCACTGCCAGATAAACCCTCGAACACTGAAGCTTTCTTT.

V is TRBV18 and J is TRBJ2-3, with 11 bases matching TRBD2. CDR1 KGHSH and CDR2 LQKENI come from the germline V gene. With V trimmed by 6 bases and J by 7 bases, 9 bases remained unmatched. The CDR3 has 15 amino acids. The CDR3 DNA follows: TGTGCCAGCTCTCCAACTAGCGGGAGTACATATACGCAGTATTTT. Translated, it gives CASSPTSGSTYTQYF.

This clonotype was picked up a small number of times. This chain joins TRBV25-1 and TRBJ2-7; 10 bases fit TRBD1. The germline gives CDR1 MGHDK, CDR2 SYGVNS. The CDR3 covers 16 residues. J was trimmed by 0 bases and V by 6 bases; bases with no gene match: 8. DNA of the CDR3: TGTGCCAGCAGCGGGGACAGGGGCACCAGCTCCTACGAGCAGTACTTC. It translates to CASSGDRGTSSYEQYF.

This chain links TRBV5-5 with TRBJ2-3; TRBD2 matches at 10 bases. Germline assignment: CDR1 SGHKS and CDR2 YYEKEE (reference sequence). The CDR3 is 16 amino acids. Trimming at V came to 4 bases and at J to 6 bases, leaving 11 bases not matched to a gene. CDR3 coding DNA: TGTGCCAGCAGCCCGCCCCTAGCGGGAGTTGCCGATACGCAGTATTTT. It encodes CASSPPLAGVADTQYF.

This clonotype occurred a few times. The chain employs TRBV20-1 and TRBJ2-5, with TRBD2 identical over 12 bases. The J segment lost 1 base and the V segment lost 6 bases, leaving 3 bases of the junction unmatched. Germline V gene sequence: CDR1 DFQATT, CDR2 SNEGSKA (reference sequence). The CDR3 is 14 amino acids. The CDR3 bases are TGCAGTGCGCGGACTAGCGGGGTCCAAGAGACCCAGTACTTC. It is translated as CSARTSGVQETQYF.

This clonotype appeared many times. The chain couples TRBV4-2 to TRBJ2-7; D not resolved. The V gene lost 0 bases and the J gene lost 1 base, with 7 bases spanning the gap. The CDR3 spans 14 residues. The V gene's germline CDR1 is LGHNA and CDR2 YNFKEQ. As DNA, the CDR3 is TGTGCCAGCAGCCAAGAAGCTAGGTCCTACGAGCAGTACTTC. This encodes CASSQEARSYEQYF.

The chain uses TRBV5-5 and TRBJ2-3; no clear D gene. Trimming pared 6 bases from V and 2 bases from J, leaving 10 bases between. Germline V gene sequence: CDR1 SGHKS, CDR2 YYEKEE (reference sequence). CDR3 length equals 13 residues. CDR3: CASTVPLTDTQYF. In DNA, the CDR3 is TGTGCCAGCACCGTCCCCCTCACAGATACGCAGTATTTT. The entire variable domain, with the rest obtained from reference TRBV5-5 and TRBJ2-3, is as follows: DAGVTQSPTHLIKTRGQQVTLRCSPISGHKSVSWYQQVLGQGPQFIFQYYEKEERGRGNFPDRFSARQFPNYSSELNVNALLLGDSALYLCASTVPLTDTQYFGPGTRLTVL.

The rearrangement joins TRBV20-1 to TRBJ1-2, with D maybe TRBD1 (6 bases). The CDR3 consists of 14 residues. Per the germline V gene, CDR1 is DFQATT and CDR2 is SNEGSKA (reference sequence). CDR3 sequence reads: CRVRGYQGGYGYTF. The CDR3 DNA follows: TGCAGAGTTAGGGGGTATCAGGGTGGCTATGGCTACACCTTC.

CDR3 coding DNA: TGCGCCAGCAGCCCCTCCGGGACAGTATCCACAGATACGCAGTATTTT. Its translation is CASSPSGTVSTDTQYF. The V and J genes are TRBV5-1 and TRBJ2-3; TRBD1 aligns across 7 bases. Per germline, CDR1 SGHRS and CDR2 YFSETQ. The V segment lost 4 bases and the J segment 2 bases; nucleotides outside the gene matches: 10. The CDR3 totals 16 residues.

The rearrangement joins TRBV29-1 to TRBJ2-5; D is uncertain. The CDR3 length is 13 residues. Germline CDR1 reads SQVTM; CDR2 reads ANQGSEA. V gave up 8 bases and J gave up 2 bases, with 15 bases separating them. The CDR3 coding sequence is TGCAGCCCCCTTTGCACCTATCAAGAGACCCAGTACTTC. Its translation: CSPLCTYQETQYF.

The V and J genes are TRBV24-1 and TRBJ2-1; 13 bases map to TRBD2. The length of the CDR3 is 14 residues. Germline CDR1 reads KGHDR; CDR2 reads SFDVKD. With V trimmed by 5 bases and J by 8 bases, 2 bases remained unmatched. CDR3 sequence: CATSGTSGSYEQFF. The CDR3 DNA follows: TGTGCCACCAGTGGGACTAGCGGGAGCTATGAGCAGTTCTTC.

The table lists this clonotype with many counts. V usage is TRBV3-1 and J usage is TRBJ2-4; no definite D call. V lost 1 base and J lost 2, with 9 bases in between. The CDR3 contains 15 residues. From germline, CDR1 is LGHDT and CDR2 YNNKEL (reference sequence). The CDR3 bases are TGTGCCAGCAGCCAAGGAGTGGGTCCCAAAAACATTCAGTACTTC. As protein: CASSQGVGPKNIQYF.

This clonotype has a count of ten or more. The chain couples TRBV20-1 to TRBJ2-1, with a tentative D call TRBD2 (6 bases). V was shortened by 0 bases and J by 0 bases, with 18 bases between the two germline ends. The CDR3 runs to 18 residues. Germline V CDR1 and CDR2: DFQATT, SNEGSKA (reference sequence). Written as DNA, the CDR3 is TGCAGTGCTAGAGATCTCCGGACTACCAAAAGCTCCTACAATGAGCAGTTCTTC. It specifies CSARDLRTTKSSYNEQFF.

The gene calls are TRBV20-1 and TRBJ2-3; 8 bases are shared with TRBD2. V gave up 6 bases and J gave up 5 bases; unmatched junction bases: 7. Germline CDR1 is DFQATT and CDR2 is SNEGSKA (reference sequence). The CDR3 is 13 amino acids. The CDR3 DNA sequence: TGCAGTGCCACAGCGGGAGCGGGAGATACGCAGTATTTT. This translates into CSATAGAGDTQYF.